These T cell receptor beta chains were read from a single sample in a study of cytomegalovirus exposure and HLA in healthy donors. The method was immunoSEQ multiplex PCR; TCRdb's version includes in-frame clones alone and lacks a portion of them. The sample includes 150,000 to 200,000 clones, around 80% of them seen just once. The sequenced material came from PBMCs. These receptor sequences come from a man aged 30-40 years in good health and CMV-seropositive. The CDR3 runs from the conserved cysteine through the conserved F or W. The D gene is left open where the match is weak. Rows may omit the clone size; those that give it use once, few, many or a size class.

J gene,V gene,clone size,D gene,CDR3 DNA,CDR3 protein
TRBJ2-6,TRBV30,NA,TRBD1,TGTGCCTGGGACAGGGGCGCTGGGGCCAACGTCCTGACTTTC,CAWDRGAGANVLTF
TRBJ2-7,TRBV7-9,once,TRBD2,TGTGCCAGCAGCCAGGGACTAGCGGGGGGTAACTACGAGCAGTACTTC,CASSQGLAGGNYEQYF
TRBJ2-7,TRBV19,NA,TRBD2,TGTGCCAGTAGTATCGGGGGGACTTATGCCTACGAGCAGTACTTC,CASSIGGTYAYEQYF
TRBJ2-7,TRBV28,few,NA,TGTGCCAGCAGTTTCGGGAACTCCTACGAGCAGTACTTC,CASSFGNSYEQYF
TRBJ2-1,TRBV30,NA,TRBD2,TGTGCCTGGAGCCCCTTGGGGAGGGGCTCCTACAATGAGCAGTTCTTC,CAWSPLGRGSYNEQFF
TRBJ2-2,TRBV28,NA,TRBD1,TGTGCCAGCAGTTTGGGCCGACAGGGGGTTTTCGGGGAGCTGTTTTTT,CASSLGRQGVFGELFF
TRBJ2-1,TRBV21-1,NA,NA,TGTGCCAGCAGCCCACCCGAACTAGCCACTGAGCAGTTCTTC,CASSPPELATEQFF
TRBJ1-6,TRBV7-9,few,NA,TGTGCCAGCAGCTCTACAGGGTCGAGCTCCTATAATTCACCCCTCCACTTT,CASSSTGSSSYNSPLHF
TRBJ2-1,TRBV7-6,NA,TRBD1,TGTGCCAGCAGCGCTCAGACAGGGGGTTTCTATGAGCAGTTCTTC,CASSAQTGGFYEQFF
TRBJ2-7,TRBV5-4,NA,NA,TGTGCCAGCAAGAGGGGGGGCTCCTACGAGCAGTACTTC,CASKRGGSYEQYF
TRBJ2-3,TRBV5-1,NA,NA,TGCGCCAGCAGCTTCGAGTCCAGCACAGATACGCAGTATTTT,CASSFESSTDTQYF
TRBJ2-2,TRBV4-3,NA,TRBD1,TGCGCCAGCAGGACAGGGGCGAACACCGGGGAGCTGTTTTTT,CASRTGANTGELFF
TRBJ2-5,TRBV5-1,NA,TRBD2,TGCGCCAGCATCTCGGGACTAGCGGGAGATGGTGCGTGGGAGACCCAGTACTTC,CASISGLAGDGAWETQYF
TRBJ1-4,TRBV27,NA,TRBD1,TGTGCCAGCAGCCCCCCCCCGGGACAGGGGGACCCAACTAATGAAAAACTGTTTTTT,CASSPPPGQGDPTNEKLFF
TRBJ1-5,TRBV2,NA,TRBD1,TGTGCCAGCAGCGGGACAGTCAATAGCAATCAGCCCCAGCATTTT,CASSGTVNSNQPQHF
TRBJ2-5,TRBV6-1,few,TRBD1,TGTGCCAGCAGGGGGACAGGGGGCTCGTTGGGGACCCAGTACTTC,CASRGTGGSLGTQYF
TRBJ1-4,TRBV19,NA,NA,TGTGCCAGTAGGTGGCAGGGACTCGAAAAACTGTTTTTT,CASRWQGLEKLFF
TRBJ2-7,TRBV19,NA,NA,TGTGCCAGTAGTATTAGACAGTTGGGGGAGCAGTACTTC,CASSIRQLGEQYF
TRBJ2-7,TRBV4-2,NA,TRBD2,TGTGCCAGCAGCCTTTACGAACTAGCGCAGGGGCAGTACTTC,CASSLYELAQGQYF
TRBJ2-3,TRBV18,NA,TRBD2,TGTGCCAGCTCGCCCCGTCCTAGCGGGGAGGCAGATACGCAGTATTTT,CASSPRPSGEADTQYF
TRBJ2-2,TRBV28,NA,TRBD1,TGTGCCAGCAGCCGTGGTGGCAGGGGGCGCCCCGGGGAGCTGTTTTTT,CASSRGGRGRPGELFF
TRBJ1-2,TRBV10-3,NA,TRBD1,TGTGCCATCAGTGAGGACAGGGTTGGGGGCTACACCTTC,CAISEDRVGGYTF
TRBJ1-3,TRBV4-1,few,NA,TGCGCCAGCAGCCCCCGGGAGGACCTCTCTGGAAACACCATATATTTT,CASSPREDLSGNTIYF
TRBJ2-1,TRBV7-2,NA,TRBD1,TGTGCCAGCAGCCGCACAGGGGGCAGAGGTTACAATGAGCAGTTCTTC,CASSRTGGRGYNEQFF
TRBJ2-5,TRBV7-2,NA,NA,TGTGCCAGCAGCTTAGTATCCCCTTTGTCCCAGTACTTC,CASSLVSPLSQYF
TRBJ1-4,TRBV18,NA,TRBD1,TGTGCCAGCTCGGACGGACAGGGGAGAACTAATGAAAAACTGTTTTTT,CASSDGQGRTNEKLFF
TRBJ2-5,TRBV10-1,NA,NA,TGCGCCAGCAGTGAGGGGGGCGGCGTAGAGACCCAGTACTTC,CASSEGGGVETQYF
TRBJ2-5,TRBV30,NA,TRBD1,TGTGCCTGGACTACAGGGGCTGAGACCCAGTACTTC,CAWTTGAETQYF
TRBJ2-7,TRBV29-1,NA,TRBD1,TGCAGCGTTGGGGGGGGACAGGGCGATTACGAGCAGTACTTC,CSVGGGQGDYEQYF
TRBJ2-2,TRBV7-8,once,NA,TGTGCCAGCAGCTTAGGACTAGTGGCCGGGGAGCTGTTTTTT,CASSLGLVAGELFF
TRBJ1-5,TRBV14,NA,TRBD1,TGTGCCAGCAGCCTGACAGGGGAGTCGCCCCAGCATTTT,CASSLTGESPQHF
TRBJ1-5,TRBV7-9,NA,NA,TGTTCCAGCAGCCCTAGGGGAAGCGGCAATCAGCCCCAGCATTTT,CSSSPRGSGNQPQHF
TRBJ2-5,TRBV20-1,NA,NA,TGCAGTGGGGCGAAGCAAGAGACCCAGTACTTC,CSGAKQETQYF
TRBJ1-1,TRBV7-8,NA,TRBD1,TGTGCCAGCAGCGACAGGGGGACTGAAGCTTTCTTT,CASSDRGTEAFF
TRBJ2-7,TRBV27,NA,NA,TGTGCCAGCAGACTTGGAAGGTTGGGGAGCAACGAGCAGTACTTC,CASRLGRLGSNEQYF
TRBJ1-1,TRBV19,NA,NA,TGTGCCAGTAGTATTAGTGGGGGACAGAACACTGAAGCTTTCTTT,CASSISGGQNTEAFF
TRBJ1-5,TRBV18,NA,NA,TGTGCCAGCTCACCAAGGGAGCAGCACCAATCACAGCCCCAGCATTTT,CASSPREQHQSQPQHF
TRBJ1-4,TRBV6-1,NA,NA,TGTGCCAGCAGTTATGAGAGGGCAGAAAAACTGTTTTTT,CASSYERAEKLFF
TRBJ2-3,TRBV7-6,NA,TRBD1,TGTGCCAGCAGCTTAACCTGGACAGGGGACACAGATACGCAGTATTTT,CASSLTWTGDTDTQYF
TRBJ2-2,TRBV19,NA,TRBD1,TGTGCCAGTAGCCTCCTCGGGGGACAGGGGTCCGGGGAGCTGTTTTTT,CASSLLGGQGSGELFF
TRBJ1-1,TRBV27,NA,TRBD1,TGTGCCAGCAGTTGGGACAGGGGGCTTTCTGAAGCTTTCTTT,CASSWDRGLSEAFF
TRBJ2-2,TRBV30,few,TRBD1,TGTGCCTGGGGCGGACAGGGGGCGAACACCGGGGAGCTGTTTTTT,CAWGGQGANTGELFF
TRBJ2-6,TRBV5-1,NA,NA,TGCGCCAGCAGCTTGGCCACGGGGGGCGGGTCTGGGGCCAACGTCCTGACTTTC,CASSLATGGGSGANVLTF
TRBJ1-1,TRBV14,NA,NA,TGTGCCAGCAGCCTCCACCATGGCAGGGCCATGAACACTGAAGCTTTCTTT,CASSLHHGRAMNTEAFF
TRBJ1-3,TRBV4-1,NA,NA,TGCGCCAGCAGCCAAGGTTATGGAAACACCATATATTTT,CASSQGYGNTIYF
TRBJ2-5,TRBV4-1,NA,NA,TGCGCCAGCAGCCAAGATCAAGGCGGAGACCAGTACTTC,CASSQDQGGDQYF
TRBJ1-1,TRBV6-1,NA,NA,TGTGCCAGCACGGTGGGGGCAACAGGGAGCACTGAAGCTTTCTTT,CASTVGATGSTEAFF
TRBJ1-2,TRBV7-2,NA,NA,TGTGCCAGCAGCTTAGTCTCCGGGACAAATCTTTATGGCTACACCTTC,CASSLVSGTNLYGYTF
TRBJ2-7,TRBV28,NA,NA,TGTGCCAGCACCCGAGCCAGGAAGGACGAGCAGTACTTC,CASTRARKDEQYF
TRBJ2-1,TRBV19,NA,TRBD2,TGTGCCAGTAGTATAGCTGGGACTAGCTATGAGCAGTTCTTC,CASSIAGTSYEQFF
TRBJ2-1,TRBV30,NA,NA,TGTGCCTGGAGTTTGGCAGGTCCTTTGATGGCCTACAATGAGCAGTTCTTC,CAWSLAGPLMAYNEQFF
TRBJ1-3,TRBV30,NA,NA,TGTGCCTGGAGTCTTCAGGCTGGAAACACCATATATTTT,CAWSLQAGNTIYF
TRBJ1-1,TRBV12-5,NA,NA,TGTGCTACACAGGGCTTTGGGACTGAAGCTTTCTTT,CATQGFGTEAFF
TRBJ1-4,TRBV5-1,NA,NA,TGCGCCAGCAGCTTGGGCGGAGGGGAAGGTAATCTGTTTTTT,CASSLGGGEGNLFF
TRBJ2-4,TRBV5-1,once,TRBD2,TGCGCCAGCAGCTTGGCCCTGACTAGCGGGGGGGCCGGTTCCAAAAACATTCAGTACTTC,CASSLALTSGGAGSKNIQYF
TRBJ2-3,TRBV20-1,NA,NA,TGCAGTGGGGAGCGTTCAGATACGCAGTATTTT,CSGERSDTQYF
TRBJ2-4,TRBV27,NA,TRBD1,TGTGCCAGCAGTTTATTGGGACAGGGAATGGGCATTCAGTACTTC,CASSLLGQGMGIQYF
TRBJ2-3,TRBV6-6,NA,TRBD2,TGTGCCAGTGGGTCGGGGGGGCCGAGCACAGATACGCAGTATTTT,CASGSGGPSTDTQYF